These 30 T cell receptor beta chains came from one sample sequenced in a study of metastatic and nonmetastatic thyroid tumors. None of the patients had undergone any treatment ahead of thyroid surgery. MiXCR was used by TCRdb to re-call the PCR reads. The repertoire holds roughly 34,000 clones, with approximately 15% as singletons. Material: blood. These receptors all stem from a male donor with papillary thyroid cancer or a benign thyroid nodule (not recorded which). Some clones in this sample may be carry-over from other donors' samples.

This clone was seen repeatedly, ten times or more. The chain uses TRBV24-1 and TRBJ2-1; no clear D gene. CDR1 is KGHDR and CDR2 is SFDVKD in the germline V gene. The CDR3 length is 14 residues. Trimming took off 2 bases at V and 5 bases at J, with 9 bases between the two ends. The CDR3 DNA follows: TGTGCCACCAGTGATTACGGCAGAAACAATGAGCAGTTCTTC. The encoded protein is CATSDYGRNNEQFF.

This clone was seen at least ten times. The chain joins TRBV5-1 to TRBJ2-5; D remains ambiguous. Germline CDR1 and CDR2: SGHRS and YFSETQ. The CDR3 has 14 residues. Trimming removed 5 bases from V and 7 bases from J, with 18 bases in between. The CDR3 here is CASSSSEPLGTQYF. The CDR3 region has the DNA TGCGCCAGCAGTTCAAGTGAGCCCCTAGGGACCCAGTACTTC.

This clone has ten or more counts. The genes are TRBV9 and TRBJ2-7, with 13 nucleotides matching TRBD2. There are 16 residues in the CDR3. Germline V gene data show CDR1 as SGDLS and CDR2 as YYNGEE. V was pared by 4 bases and J by 3 bases, with 7 bases of the junction left unmatched. This CDR3 is CASSSGLAGEGYEQYF. The CDR3 region has the DNA TGTGCCAGCAGCTCTGGACTAGCGGGAGAGGGCTACGAGCAGTACTTC.

This clone was observed at least ten times. This chain connects TRBV10-2 to TRBJ1-6; 9 nucleotides match TRBD1. The length of the CDR3 is 15 residues. J was trimmed by 8 bases and V by 6 bases; bases with no gene match: 8. CDR1 WSHSY and CDR2 SAAADI come from the germline V gene. The CDR3 loop is CASRVDTGGDSPLHF. The CDR3 DNA reads TGCGCCAGCAGGGTAGACACAGGGGGCGATTCACCCCTCCACTTT.

The chain combines TRBV6-1 with TRBJ1-6; 7 positions agree with TRBD1. V lost 6 bases and J lost 10; bases outside the gene matches: 9. The CDR3 contains 14 residues. The germline gives CDR1 MNHNS, CDR2 SASEGT. The CDR3: CASRGTVQHSPLHF. The CDR3 region has the DNA TGTGCCAGCAGGGGGACAGTGCAGCACTCACCCCTCCACTTT.

This clone was seen only once. The chain has TRBV5-1 and TRBJ2-3; 8 bases line up with TRBD1. The V and J ends lost 4 bases and 0 bases, in that order; junction bases with no gene match: 7. Germline assignment: CDR1 SGHRS and CDR2 YFSETQ. The CDR3 covers 16 residues. CDR3 amino acids: CASSTRTGTSTDTQYF. Written as DNA, the CDR3 is TGCGCCAGCAGCACCCGGACAGGGACTAGCACAGATACGCAGTATTTT. Combining the CDR3 with reference TRBV5-1 and TRBJ2-3 gives the whole variable domain KAGVTQTPRYLIKTRGQQVTLSCSPISGHRSVSWYQQTPGQGLQFLFEYFSETQRNKGNFPGRFSGRQFSNSRSEMNVSTLELGDSALYLCASSTRTGTSTDTQYFGPGTRLTVL.

This clone was observed a handful of times. The chain has TRBV12-3 or TRBV12-4 and TRBJ2-3, with D possibly matching TRBD2 (5 bases). The CDR3 covers 15 residues. V lost 0 bases, J lost 6 bases, and 13 bases lay in between. CDR3 loop: CASSLAEERGDTQYF. In DNA form, the CDR3 reads TGTGCCAGCAGTTTAGCGGAAGAGCGAGGGGATACGCAGTATTTT.

This clone appeared many times. The J gene is TRBJ1-2, the V gene TRBV18, with a possible D match to TRBD1 (5 bases). Germline lookup yields CDR1 KGHSH and CDR2 LQKENI. V lost 0 bases, J lost 4 bases, and 9 bases lay in between. The CDR3 is made up of 14 amino acids. The CDR3 sequence: CASSPPTGPYGYTF. The CDR3 DNA sequence: TGTGCCAGCTCACCACCGACGGGGCCCTATGGCTACACCTTC.

Ten or more counts support this clone. The rearrangement joins TRBV6-1 to TRBJ2-5; tentatively, D is TRBD2 (5 bases). The CDR3 is 15 residues long. The V end was cut by 5 bases, the J end by 7 bases, with 20 bases between. CDR1 is MNHNS and CDR2 is SASEGT in the germline V gene. The CDR3, as DNA: TGTGCCAGCAGTACCTCACAGAGACCCGAGGGGACCCAGTACTTC. Translated, it gives CASSTSQRPEGTQYF.

The chain employs TRBV19 and TRBJ2-1; D may be TRBD1 or TRBD2 (9 bases each). Per germline, CDR1 LNHDA and CDR2 SQIVND (reference sequence). Trimming pared 9 bases from V and 10 bases from J, leaving 19 bases between. The CDR3 loop spans 13 amino acids. DNA for the CDR3: TGTGCCAGCACAGGGGGCGCGGGGGGGGAGCAGTTCTTC. Its translation is CASTGGAGGEQFF.

This clone was seen at least ten times. The chain has TRBV28 and TRBJ2-7, with 8 positions matching TRBD1. Trimming removed 5 bases from V and 6 bases from J; junction bases left unmatched: 9. CDR3 length equals 14 residues. Germline CDR1 reads MDHEN; CDR2 reads SYDVKM. The CDR3 DNA reads TGTGCCAGCAGTCGACCCGACAGGGGCACCGAGCAGTACTTC. This sequence encodes CASSRPDRGTEQYF.

This clone was seen a few times. This may come from a read error, since a much larger clone is one base off. Additional DNA sequences in this sample encode the identical CDR3. The chain recombines TRBV13 with TRBJ2-1, with D unresolved. The CDR3 is made up of 14 amino acids. Trimming removed 0 bases at V and 13 bases at J, with 16 bases between. Germline CDR1 reads PRHDT; CDR2 reads FYEKMQ (reference sequence). The CDR3 protein is CASSLGYRFSEQFF. CDR3 in DNA: TGTGCCAGCAGCTTAGGTTATAGATTCTCCGAACAGTTCTTC.

This clone came up many times. The gene calls are TRBV29-1 and TRBJ1-5; D remains ambiguous. The CDR3 runs to 13 residues. V lost 3 bases and J 6 bases, leaving 12 bases between the germline ends. From germline, CDR1 is SQVTM and CDR2 ANQGSEA. CDR3 in DNA: TGCAGCGTTGAGGGAACCCGGGGTCAGCCCCAGCATTTT. The encoded protein is CSVEGTRGQPQHF. Full variable domain (rest looked up from reference TRBV29-1 and TRBJ1-5): SAVISQKPSRDICQRGTSLTIQCQVDSQVTMMFWYRQQPGQSLTLIATANQGSEATYESGFVIDKFPISRPNLTFSTLTVSNMSPEDSSIYLCSVEGTRGQPQHFGDGTRLSIL.

This rearrangement joins TRBV5-6 to TRBJ2-1, with D perhaps matching TRBD2 (5 bases). The V gene's germline CDR1 is SGHDT and CDR2 YYEEEE. V was pared by 4 bases and J by 10 bases, with 21 bases between. This CDR3 contains 15 residues. The DNA of the CDR3 is TGTGCCAGCAGCCCTGAGGGCGGAGGCAGGCGGGAGCAGTTCTTC. It specifies CASSPEGGGRREQFF.

This clone was found many times. The chain recombines TRBV27 with TRBJ2-5; 9 positions match TRBD1. Germline trimming cut 5 bases from V and 4 bases from J; bases unmatched to any gene: 14. The CDR3 runs 17 residues. Looked up from germline, CDR1 is MNHEY and CDR2 is SMNVEV (reference sequence). The CDR3 protein is CASSPTGPGQGLETQYF. CDR3 bases: TGTGCCAGCAGTCCCACCGGCCCGGGACAGGGATTAGAGACCCAGTACTTC.

At least ten counts were recorded for this clone. This chain links TRBV3-1 with TRBJ2-7; D unresolved. Germline CDR1 and CDR2: LGHDT and YNNKEL (reference sequence). Trimming cost V 2 bases and J 4 bases, with 24 bases left between them. This CDR3 comprises 18 residues. The DNA for the CDR3 is TGTGCCAGCAGCCAATCCCTTCCGAGCGCAAGTGGGTTTTACGAGCAGTACTTC. Amino acids: CASSQSLPSASGFYEQYF.

The chain has TRBV5-8 and TRBJ1-3, with no clear D. Germline loops: CDR1 SGHTS, CDR2 YDEGEE. V lost 8 bases, J lost 0 bases, and 15 bases lay in between. CDR3 length: 15 amino acids. The CDR3 nucleotides read TGTGCCAGTAGTCTGGCGATCTTCTCTGGAAACACCATATATTTT. It codes for CASSLAIFSGNTIYF.

As to this clone: A read error may explain this, as a much larger clone is one base away. This rearrangement joins TRBV9 to TRBJ2-7; tentative D call: TRBD1 (7 bases). This CDR3 spans 14 amino acids. Germline loops: CDR1 SGDLS, CDR2 YYNGEE. Trimming took off 4 bases at V and 0 bases at J, with 11 bases between the two ends. CDR3 loop: CASSSRGDSYEQYF. The CDR3 nucleotides read TGTGCCAGCAGCTCCAGGGGGGACTCCTACGAGCAGTACTTC.

This clone came up many times. This chain connects TRBV7-2 to TRBJ2-5; no definite D call. The CDR3 length is 14 residues. Germline V lookup: CDR1 SGHTA, CDR2 FQGNSA. V lost 4 bases and J 4 bases, leaving 13 bases between the germline ends. CDR3 sequence: CASSSPSGRETQYF. In nucleotides, the CDR3 is TGTGCCAGCAGCTCCCCCTCGGGTAGAGAGACCCAGTACTTC.

There are many counts of this clone. The rearrangement uses TRBV3-1 and TRBJ2-2, with a weak D call TRBD1 (5 bases). The CDR3 covers 13 residues. V shed 4 bases and J shed 6 bases, with 9 bases lying between them. CDR1 is LGHDT and CDR2 is YNNKEL in the germline V gene (reference sequence). CDR3 sequence reads: CASSPLGPGELFF. DNA of the CDR3: TGTGCCAGCAGCCCCTTGGGGCCCGGGGAGCTGTTTTTT.

This clone was counted ten times or more. The chain has TRBV5-4 and TRBJ2-6, with 12 bases aligning to TRBD2. V shed 3 bases, J shed 3 bases, and the junction held 4 bases outside the gene matches. CDR3 size: 17 residues. Germline-derived CDR1 and CDR2 are SGHNT and YYREEE (reference sequence). CDR3 protein: CASSSPTSGSGANVLTF. CDR3 sequence (DNA): TGTGCCAGCAGCTCGCCGACTAGCGGGAGTGGGGCCAACGTCCTGACTTTC.

This clone was found a few times. The chain links TRBV9 to TRBJ2-7; TRBD2 matches 10 bases. V was pared by 3 bases and J by 1 base, with 4 bases of the junction left unmatched. In germline, CDR1 is SGDLS, CDR2 YYNGEE. The CDR3 contains 15 residues. The CDR3 nucleotides read TGTGCCAGCAGCGGGTCGACTAGCGGGTCCTACGAGCAGTACTTC. This encodes CASSGSTSGSYEQYF.

This clone was recorded many times. This chain links TRBV2 with TRBJ2-2; 9 bases match TRBD1. Trimming took 4 bases from V and 6 from J; bases not matched to a gene: 6. Germline V gene data show CDR1 as SNHLY and CDR2 as FYNNEI. The CDR3 totals 15 residues. CDR3 sequence: CASSGGTGSPGELFF. DNA for the CDR3: TGTGCCAGCAGTGGGGGGACAGGGTCGCCCGGGGAGCTGTTTTTT.

This clone came up many times. The chain recombines TRBV12-3 or TRBV12-4 with TRBJ2-1, with D perhaps matching TRBD2 (5 bases). The CDR3 is 12 amino acids. Trimming removed 7 bases from V and 10 bases from J, with 14 bases in between. The CDR3 region is CASTLSSGEQFF. The DNA for the CDR3 is TGTGCCAGCACCCTCTCGTCGGGGGAGCAGTTCTTC.

This clone showed up many times. The rearrangement joins TRBV4-2 to TRBJ2-2, with 16 bases aligning to TRBD2. V gave up 4 bases and J gave up 5 bases; unmatched junction bases: 4. CDR3 length: 17 residues. The germline gives CDR1 LGHNA, CDR2 YNFKEQ. In nucleotides, the CDR3 is TGTGCCAGCAGCCCACCGGGACTAGCGGGAGGGACCGGGGAGCTGTTTTTT. This sequence encodes CASSPPGLAGGTGELFF.

There are many counts of this clone. The rearrangement joins TRBV30 to TRBJ2-3; 7 bases match TRBD2. The J segment lost 0 bases and the V segment lost 0 bases, leaving 6 bases of the junction unmatched. Germline values: CDR1 GTSNPN, CDR2 SVGIG (reference sequence). The length of the CDR3 is 16 residues. This chain's CDR3 is CAWSVFGGGSTDTQYF. CDR3 nucleotides: TGTGCCTGGAGTGTATTTGGCGGGGGTAGCACAGATACGCAGTATTTT.

This clone was recorded at least ten times. The gene calls are TRBV29-1 and TRBJ2-7, with 7 bases aligning to TRBD2. This CDR3 contains 11 residues. The trim removed 4 bases at V and 6 bases at J, leaving 3 bases unmatched. CDR1 is SQVTM, CDR2 ANQGSEA, per germline. The CDR3 here is CSVGEGGEQYF. CDR3 DNA sequence: TGCAGCGTTGGGGAGGGAGGCGAGCAGTACTTC.

This clone has ten or more counts. The chain carries TRBV5-1 and TRBJ2-1; 8 bases line up with TRBD1. Per germline, CDR1 SGHRS and CDR2 YFSETQ. J gave up 0 bases and V 4 bases, and 3 bases lay outside the gene matches. There are 15 residues in the CDR3. CDR3 residues: CASSSTGGSYNEQFF. CDR3 in DNA: TGCGCCAGCAGCAGTACAGGGGGCTCCTACAATGAGCAGTTCTTC.

This clone has a count of ten or more. V is TRBV5-6 and J is TRBJ2-7; 14 bases are shared with TRBD2. This CDR3 has 13 residues. V trimming: 7 bases; J trimming: 6 bases; junction bases outside the gene matches: 3. CDR1 is SGHDT, CDR2 YYEEEE, per germline. In nucleotides, the CDR3 is TGTGCCAGCCTCGGACTAGCGGGAGGCGAGCAGTACTTC. This encodes CASLGLAGGEQYF.

In this sample, this clone turned up many times. The chain combines TRBV5-1 with TRBJ2-7; D may be TRBD1 or TRBD2 (5 bases each). Germline CDR1 is SGHRS and CDR2 is YFSETQ. V lost 4 bases and J lost 0, with 8 bases in between. This CDR3 contains 13 residues. The CDR3 DNA follows: TGCGCCAGCAGCCTCGGGGCCTCCTACGAGCAGTACTTC. Translated, it gives CASSLGASYEQYF.